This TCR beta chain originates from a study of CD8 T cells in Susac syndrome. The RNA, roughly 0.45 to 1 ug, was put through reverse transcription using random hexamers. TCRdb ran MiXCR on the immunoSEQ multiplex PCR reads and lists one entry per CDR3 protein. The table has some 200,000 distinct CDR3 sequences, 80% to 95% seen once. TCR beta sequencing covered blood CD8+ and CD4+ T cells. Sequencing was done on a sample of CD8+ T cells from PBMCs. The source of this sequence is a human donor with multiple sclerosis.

The CDR3 here is CSAPYGPLYEQYF. CDR3 nucleotides: TGCAGTGCTCCTTACGGACCCCTCTACGAGCAGTACTTC. The rearrangement uses TRBV20-1 and TRBJ2-7; D remains ambiguous. V was shortened by 5 bases and J by 3 bases, with 14 bases between the two germline ends. Germline V gene data show CDR1 as DFQATT and CDR2 as SNEGSKA (reference sequence). The CDR3 covers 13 residues.